The 26 T cell receptor beta chains presented below share a single source sample, sequenced in a study of T-cell reconstitution after alpha-beta-depleted transplantation in children. A TCRbeta library incorporating unique molecular identifiers was prepared. MiXCR was run by TCRdb on the PCR reads, yielding one entry per CDR3 protein. Altogether more than 550,000 distinct CDR3 sequences are present, about 11% being singletons, with the ten largest covering 4% to 5%. Sequenced here: PBMCs from the stem cell graft donor, sampled from the stem cell graft. The receptors stem from a human donor who donated a stem cell graft to a child with acute myeloid leukemia.

The V call is TRBV2, the J call TRBJ2-3; tentatively, D is TRBD2 (6 bases). Between the trimmed V and J ends, which lost 0 bases and 6 bases, there was a span of 16 bases. This CDR3 is built from 16 residues. Germline V gene lookup returns CDR1 SNHLY and CDR2 FYNNEI. CDR3 region: CASSEANRRGLDTQYF. The CDR3 DNA sequence: TGTGCCAGCAGTGAAGCGAATCGGCGGGGTTTGGATACGCAGTATTTT.

V usage is TRBV20-1 and J usage is TRBJ1-1; D perhaps matches TRBD1 (5 bases). The CDR3 covers 14 residues. V gave up 5 bases and J gave up 1 base, with 14 bases separating them. Per the germline V gene, CDR1 is DFQATT and CDR2 is SNEGSKA (reference sequence). The CDR3 DNA reads TGCAGTGCTCCTTCGGGACTCAGGAACACTGAAGCTTTCTTT. Encoded protein: CSAPSGLRNTEAFF.

In this sample, this clonotype turned up many times. The chain joins TRBV25-1 to TRBJ2-5; D gene unclear. Germline values: CDR1 MGHDK, CDR2 SYGVNS. The length of the CDR3 is 10 residues. Trimming stripped 6 bases from V and 5 bases from J, with 4 bases between. CDR3 in amino acids: CASRRETQYF. The CDR3 nucleotides read TGTGCCAGCAGGCGGGAGACCCAGTACTTC.

This rearrangement joins TRBV20-1 to TRBJ1-1; 7 nucleotides line up with TRBD1. CDR1 and CDR2 from the germline V gene are DFQATT and SNEGSKA (reference sequence). With 3 bases clipped from V and 4 bases from J, the junction kept 11 bases outside the gene matches. The CDR3 extends over 15 amino acids. DNA of the CDR3: TGCAGTGCTAGTGATCCGGGACAGAGGAGCACTGAAGCTTTCTTT. Translating gives CSASDPGQRSTEAFF.

The table lists this clonotype with many counts. J is TRBJ2-7 and V is TRBV20-1; D not resolved. Germline assignment: CDR1 DFQATT and CDR2 SNEGSKA (reference sequence). The CDR3 sequence is 12 residues long. The germline V and J ends were trimmed by 3 bases and 1 base, with 7 bases remaining between them. The chain's CDR3 is CSASPRSYEQYF. The CDR3 region has the DNA TGCAGTGCTAGCCCTCGTTCCTACGAGCAGTACTTC.

The chain employs TRBV7-9 and TRBJ1-3; 9 bases fit TRBD1. V gave up 4 bases and J gave up 3 bases; unmatched junction bases: 1. Germline lookup yields CDR1 SEHNR and CDR2 FQNEAQ (reference sequence). The CDR3 is made up of 14 amino acids. CDR3 coding DNA: TGTGCCAGCAGCTGGGGACAGGGTGGAAACACCATATATTTT. This sequence encodes CASSWGQGGNTIYF.

This clonotype was observed a single time. The chain links TRBV20-1 to TRBJ2-7; 14 bases are shared with TRBD2. CDR3 length equals 19 residues. Trimming removed 1 base from V and 0 bases from J; junction bases left unmatched: 11. Germline CDR1 is DFQATT and CDR2 is SNEGSKA (reference sequence). The CDR3 coding sequence is TGCAGTGCTAGAGCCCTTAGGACTAGCGGGAGGAGCAGCTCCTACGAGCAGTACTTC. Its protein product is CSARALRTSGRSSSYEQYF.

The genes are TRBV6-1 and TRBJ1-5; TRBD1 agrees at 8 bases. CDR3 length equals 15 residues. Germline V gene lookup returns CDR1 MNHNS and CDR2 SASEGT. V trimming: 3 bases; J trimming: 7 bases; junction bases outside the gene matches: 8. The CDR3 sequence is CASSENPDRAQPQHF. As DNA, the CDR3 is TGTGCCAGCAGTGAGAACCCGGACAGGGCACAGCCCCAGCATTTT.

A few counts support this clonotype. The chain couples TRBV16 to TRBJ2-7, with D possibly called TRBD1 or TRBD2 (6 bases each). This CDR3 region has 16 residues. Deletions cut 0 bases from V and 0 bases from J, with 12 bases between. CDR1 and CDR2 (germline): KGHSY, FQNENV. For the CDR3, the DNA is TGTGCCAGCAGCCAATCGATAAGGGGGGTCTCCTACGAGCAGTACTTC. Its protein product is CASSQSIRGVSYEQYF. The variable domain in full, completed from reference TRBV16 and TRBJ2-7, reads GEEVAQTPKHLVRGEGQKAKLYCAPIKGHSYVFWYQQVLKNEFKFLISFQNENVFDETGMPKERFSAKCLPNSPCSLEIQATKLEDSAVYFCASSQSIRGVSYEQYFGPGTRLTVT.

This clonotype was counted at least ten times. The genes are TRBV29-1 and TRBJ2-7; D is possibly TRBD2 (5 bases). V shed 4 bases and J shed 7 bases, with 20 bases lying between them. Per the germline V gene, CDR1 is SQVTM and CDR2 is ANQGSEA. CDR3 length equals 14 residues. CDR3 residues: CSVGETGSFGEQYF. CDR3 sequence (DNA): TGCAGCGTTGGAGAGACGGGAAGTTTTGGAGAGCAGTACTTC.

V gene TRBV6-5 combines with J gene TRBJ2-5; 7 nucleotides line up with TRBD2. CDR3 length equals 15 residues. J gave up 7 bases and V 0 bases, and 8 bases lay outside the gene matches. Germline V gene data show CDR1 as MNHEY and CDR2 as SVGAGI. The CDR3 sequence: CASSYSKRLAATQYF. The CDR3 nucleotides are TGTGCCAGCAGTTACTCGAAACGACTAGCTGCGACCCAGTACTTC.

The chain couples TRBV20-1 to TRBJ2-1, with a possible D match to TRBD1 (8 bases). This CDR3 comprises 13 residues. CDR1 is DFQATT and CDR2 is SNEGSKA in the germline V gene (reference sequence). The V and J ends lost 6 bases and 9 bases respectively, with 18 bases between them. CDR3 in amino acids: CSATGGGRSEQFF. The CDR3 DNA reads TGCAGTGCAACAGGGGGAGGGCGCAGTGAGCAGTTCTTC.

The rearrangement links TRBV5-1 to TRBJ2-1, with a weak D call TRBD2 (6 bases). V lost 4 bases to trimming and J lost 0 bases, with 17 bases between them. Germline CDR1 and CDR2: SGHRS and YFSETQ. CDR3 length equals 17 residues. The CDR3 DNA reads TGCGCCAGCAGCGCCTCCGGCCGGGACTTCTCCTACAATGAGCAGTTCTTC. Protein: CASSASGRDFSYNEQFF.

The CDR3 DNA reads TGCAGTGCTCGGGACAGCGCCCGATTTATGAACACTGAAGCTTTCTTT. Translating it yields CSARDSARFMNTEAFF. V usage is TRBV20-1 and J usage is TRBJ1-1; 7 nucleotides align to TRBD1. V was clipped by 5 bases and J by 0 bases; unmatched bases: 12. The germline V gene encodes CDR1 DFQATT and CDR2 SNEGSKA (reference sequence). This CDR3 is built from 16 residues.

The chain is built from TRBV6-5 and TRBJ1-1, with D possibly being TRBD1 (6 bases). V was clipped by 0 bases and J by 1 base, with 18 bases between them. CDR1 and CDR2 from the germline V gene are MNHEY and SVGAGI. The CDR3 is 18 amino acids. The CDR3 DNA reads as TGTGCCAGCAGTTACTCGAGCAGGGGCCGGGGGAGGAACACTGAAGCTTTCTTT. This translates into CASSYSSRGRGRNTEAFF.

In its sample, this clonotype was seen a few times. This chain links TRBV5-1 with TRBJ2-1, with a possible D match to TRBD1 (5 bases). Germline assignment: CDR1 SGHRS and CDR2 YFSETQ. Trimming took off 0 bases at V and 5 bases at J, with 9 bases between the two ends. The CDR3 extends over 14 amino acids. The CDR3 bases are TGCGCCAGCAGCTTGGAGGGGTCTAACAATGAGCAGTTCTTC. Amino acids: CASSLEGSNNEQFF.

This clonotype has just a few counts. The rearrangement links TRBV19 to TRBJ2-1; no firm D call. V lost 3 bases and J 5 bases, leaving 17 bases between the germline ends. In germline, CDR1 is LNHDA, CDR2 SQIVND (reference sequence). CDR3 length: 16 amino acids. The CDR3 here is CASSIPRRTEHNEQFF. The CDR3 DNA is TGTGCCAGTAGTATTCCCCGTCGGACCGAGCACAATGAGCAGTTCTTC.

The CDR3 spells CASSVEGIAGYNEQFF. The DNA for the CDR3 is TGTGCCAGCAGCGTAGAGGGGATAGCGGGGTACAATGAGCAGTTCTTC. The chain uses TRBV9 and TRBJ2-1; TRBD2 aligns across 8 bases. This CDR3 has 16 amino acids. Looked up from germline, CDR1 is SGDLS and CDR2 is YYNGEE. V lost 0 bases to trimming and J lost 4 bases; unmatched junction nucleotides: 6.

This sequence joins TRBV29-1 and TRBJ2-5; TRBD2 is a possible D gene (6 bases). The germline V and J ends were trimmed by 7 bases and 5 bases, with 14 bases remaining between them. Germline CDR1 and CDR2: SQVTM and ANQGSEA. This CDR3 region has 12 residues. The CDR3 reads CSALRGGETQYF. The CDR3 region has the DNA TGCAGCGCCCTTAGAGGAGGGGAGACCCAGTACTTC.

This clonotype was seen a few times. CDR3 protein: CASSSTTGDVYEQYF. CDR3 nucleotides: TGTGCCAGCAGCTCGACGACAGGGGACGTCTACGAGCAGTACTTC. The V and J genes are TRBV7-6 and TRBJ2-7, with 8 bases that match TRBD1. The CDR3 covers 15 residues. V trimming: 4 bases; J trimming: 3 bases; junction bases outside the gene matches: 8. Germline-derived CDR1 and CDR2 are SGHVS and FNYEAQ.

The J gene is TRBJ2-3, the V gene TRBV15, with TRBD2 matching over 13 bases. J gave up 4 bases and V 4 bases, and 11 bases lay outside the gene matches. The CDR3 sequence is 18 residues long. The germline gives CDR1 LNHNV, CDR2 YYDKDF (reference sequence). CDR3 bases: TGTGCCACCAGCAAAAGACCTACTAGCGGGAGGGCAGCAGATACGCAGTATTTT. Protein sequence: CATSKRPTSGRAADTQYF.

V and J are TRBV11-2 and TRBJ2-1, with 8 bases identical to TRBD2. The germline gives CDR1 SGHAT, CDR2 FQNNGV. The CDR3 contains 14 residues. J was trimmed by 5 bases and V by 5 bases; bases with no gene match: 5. The CDR3 loop is CASSNRGGNNEQFF. The CDR3 DNA sequence: TGTGCCAGCAGCAACCGGGGGGGTAACAATGAGCAGTTCTTC. Combining the CDR3 with reference TRBV11-2 and TRBJ2-1 gives the whole variable domain EAGVAQSPRYKIIEKRQSVAFWCNPISGHATLYWYQQILGQGPKLLIQFQNNGVVDDSQLPKDRFSAERLKGVDSTLKIQPAKLEDSAVYLCASSNRGGNNEQFFGPGTRLTVL.

This rearrangement joins TRBV12-3 or TRBV12-4 to TRBJ2-5, with TRBD2 identical over 8 bases. The CDR3 loop spans 15 amino acids. V shed 6 bases and J 5 bases; nucleotides not matched to a gene: 11. The CDR3 sequence: CASRPSGSTFETQYF. The DNA of the CDR3 is TGTGCCAGCAGGCCGAGCGGGAGCACGTTTGAGACCCAGTACTTC.

This clonotype came up a few times. J is TRBJ2-1 and V is TRBV9; 8 bases agree with TRBD2. This CDR3 is built from 18 residues. Losses at the gene ends were 4 bases for V and 4 bases for J; bases not matched to a gene: 16. Germline V lookup: CDR1 SGDLS, CDR2 YYNGEE. The CDR3 bases are TGTGCCAGCAGCCCGCGACCCGACATGGGACTAGGATACAATGAGCAGTTCTTC. This codes for CASSPRPDMGLGYNEQFF.

The genes are TRBV11-1 and TRBJ2-2; 8 nucleotides line up with TRBD1. This CDR3 is 15 amino acids long. Germline V lookup: CDR1 SGHAT, CDR2 FQDESV (reference sequence). The V gene end was trimmed by 3 bases and the J gene end by 4 bases; junction bases not matched to a gene: 4. The DNA for the CDR3 is TGTGCCAGCAGCTTGGACAGGGCCTTCACCGGGGAGCTGTTTTTT. Translated: CASSLDRAFTGELFF.

This clonotype was recorded a few times. The chain carries TRBV7-2 and TRBJ2-5; 8 bases are shared with TRBD2. The trim removed 4 bases at V and 3 bases at J, leaving 13 bases unmatched. Germline-derived CDR1 and CDR2 are SGHTA and FQGNSA. The CDR3 length is 17 residues. This CDR3 reads CASSSIGWAGGEETQYF. The CDR3 DNA sequence: TGTGCCAGCAGCTCCATAGGGTGGGCGGGAGGAGAAGAGACCCAGTACTTC.